This TCR beta chain was identified during a study of cytomegalovirus exposure and HLA in healthy donors. General study points: TRBV6-2, TRBV6-3 and some other V segments were unresolvable in 87-base-pair reads.

Germline V CDR1 and CDR2: LNHDA, SQIVND (reference sequence). Germline trimming cut 8 bases from V and 8 bases from J; bases unmatched to any gene: 5. This CDR3 is 12 amino acids long. Concerning this clone itself: Its antigen is not known.

PCR employed 60 Vbeta and 13 Jbeta primers. Sequencing used immunoSEQ multiplex PCR; TCRdb keeps in-frame clones, though not all of them. The sample yields about 160,000 clones, of which the top ten take up 2.1%. Sequencing was performed on PBMCs. The chain employs TRBV19 and TRBJ1-2; 10 nucleotides align to TRBD1. The TCR comes from a man aged 25-45 years in good health and CMV-seronegative. CDR3 DNA: TGTGCCAGTGTAGACAGGGGGCAAGGCTACACCTTC. This translates into CASVDRGQGYTF.